A selection of T cell receptor beta chains follows, all from one sample in a study of breast tumors, draining lymph nodes, adjacent tissues. Using its own MiXCR run on the multiplex PCR reads, TCRdb lists one record per CDR3 protein. The table shows over 200,000 distinct CDR3 sequences, with approximately 30% occurring only once. Material for sequencing was axillary lymph node tissue. The origin of the receptors is a female donor with breast cancer. Some clones in this sample may be carry-over from other donors' samples. Each CDR3 is given with its conserved first and last residue. Fields, in order: J gene, clone size, V gene, D gene, CDR3 protein, CDR3 DNA. A D gene is named only where the DNA matches it firmly. Some rows mark clone size as missing; the rest say once, few, many or name a class of expanded clone.

J: TRBJ1-2
size: many
V: TRBV11-2
D: .
CDR3: CASSLDRKDGYTF
DNA: TGTGCCAGCAGCTTAGACAGAAAGGATGGCTACACCTTC

J: TRBJ2-2
size: many
V: TRBV5-5
D: .
CDR3: CASRYRDGRTGELFF
DNA: TGTGCCAGCAGATATCGGGACGGGCGGACCGGGGAGCTGTTTTTT

J: TRBJ2-5
size: .
V: TRBV20-1
D: TRBD2
CDR3: CSERPGRAETQYF
DNA: TGCAGTGAAAGACCCGGGAGGGCTGAGACCCAGTACTTC

J: TRBJ2-1
size: .
V: TRBV19
D: TRBD1
CDR3: CASSGDRATNEQFF
DNA: TGTGCCAGTAGCGGGGACAGGGCTACCAATGAGCAGTTCTTC

J: TRBJ2-2
size: .
V: TRBV9
D: TRBD2
CDR3: CASSVDLAGGKRGTGELFF
DNA: TGTGCCAGCAGCGTAGATCTAGCGGGAGGAAAACGCGGCACCGGGGAGCTGTTTTTT

J: TRBJ1-6
size: many
V: TRBV11-3
D: .
CDR3: CASSPGRGGALHF
DNA: TGTGCCAGCAGCCCCGGACGGGGTGGGGCCCTCCACTTT

J: TRBJ1-5
size: many
V: TRBV29-1
D: .
CDR3: CSVLGGEGSNQPQHF
DNA: TGCAGCGTTTTGGGGGGCGAGGGTAGCAATCAGCCCCAGCATTTT

J: TRBJ2-7
size: many
V: TRBV20-1
D: .
CDR3: CSARDETVLSYEQYF
DNA: TGCAGTGCTAGAGATGAGACAGTCCTCTCCTACGAGCAGTACTTC

J: TRBJ2-5
size: .
V: TRBV20-1
D: TRBD2
CDR3: CSARVGGLAGVVQETQYF
DNA: TGCAGTGCTAGAGTCGGGGGTCTAGCGGGAGTGGTGCAAGAGACCCAGTACTTC

J: TRBJ2-4
size: few
V: TRBV7-9
D: .
CDR3: CASSLVPAAWGDIQYF
DNA: TGTGCCAGCAGCTTAGTCCCTGCAGCGTGGGGGGACATTCAGTACTTC

J: TRBJ2-1
size: .
V: TRBV11-2
D: .
CDR3: CASSFTGGAGGFF
DNA: TGTGCCAGCAGCTTCACAGGGGGAGCGGGAGGGTTCTTC

J: TRBJ1-3
size: many
V: TRBV29-1
D: TRBD1
CDR3: CSVYGTGDGGNTIYF
DNA: TGCAGCGTGTACGGGACAGGAGACGGTGGAAACACCATATATTTT

J: TRBJ2-3
size: many
V: TRBV7-3
D: .
CDR3: CASSRVGTPGSTDTQYF
DNA: TGTGCCAGCAGCCGAGTTGGGACTCCGGGATCCACAGATACGCAGTATTTT

J: TRBJ2-7
size: many
V: TRBV20-1
D: .
CDR3: CSASYIAQISYEQYF
DNA: TGCAGTGCTTCCTACATAGCACAGATCTCCTACGAGCAGTACTTC

J: TRBJ1-5
size: many
V: TRBV30
D: TRBD1
CDR3: CAWSAGQGTNQPQHF
DNA: TGTGCCTGGAGTGCTGGACAGGGCACGAATCAGCCCCAGCATTTT

J: TRBJ1-4
size: .
V: TRBV20-1
D: .
CDR3: CSAKGGAGTEKLFF
DNA: TGCAGTGCCAAGGGGGGGGCAGGGACTGAAAAACTGTTTTTT

J: TRBJ1-5
size: many
V: TRBV19
D: .
CDR3: CASSADNNQPQHF
DNA: TGTGCCAGTAGTGCGGATAACAATCAGCCCCAGCATTTT

J: TRBJ1-6
size: .
V: TRBV2
D: .
CDR3: CASSERRDGRGSPLHF
DNA: TGTGCCAGCAGTGAAAGAAGGGACGGACGTGGTTCACCCCTCCACTTT

J: TRBJ1-1
size: .
V: TRBV20-1
D: .
CDR3: CSARARGYGFAEAFF
DNA: TGCAGTGCTAGAGCCAGGGGATACGGATTTGCTGAAGCTTTCTTT

J: TRBJ1-6
size: many
V: TRBV20-1
D: .
CDR3: CSARARTLGSSPLHF
DNA: TGCAGTGCTAGAGCCAGGACGTTGGGATCCTCACCCCTCCACTTT